These 6 T cell receptor beta chains originate from one sample sequenced in a study of spatial heterogeneity in lung cancer. TCRdb re-called the 5' RACE reads through MiXCR, storing one row per CDR3 protein. The sample records roughly 99,000 distinct CDR3 sequences, 19% being singletons. Time point described: blood at routine non-recurrence follow-up after resection. Source: PBMCs, taken at follow-up. Source of these receptors: a male donor with early-stage non-small cell lung cancer.

This clonotype was counted only a few times. The chain links TRBV4-2 to TRBJ2-5; D may be TRBD2 (5 bases). Trimming took off 5 bases at V and 2 bases at J, with 15 bases between the two ends. CDR1 and CDR2 from the germline V gene are LGHNA and YNFKEQ. This CDR3 comprises 15 residues. The CDR3 sequence: CASSVAGGSQETQYF. CDR3 DNA sequence: TGTGCCAGCAGCGTGGCTGGCGGGTCTCAAGAGACCCAGTACTTC.

The table lists this clonotype with many counts. The chain links TRBV20-1 to TRBJ1-1, with D maybe TRBD1 (6 bases). V shed 3 bases and J shed 3 bases, with 11 bases lying between them. The germline gives CDR1 DFQATT, CDR2 SNEGSKA (reference sequence). CDR3 size: 13 residues. CDR3 sequence: CSASRGGYTEAFF. CDR3 in DNA: TGCAGTGCTAGCAGGGGAGGCTACACTGAAGCTTTCTTT.

This chain joins TRBV6-2 or TRBV6-3 and TRBJ2-4; D perhaps matches TRBD2 (6 bases). V was cut by 0 bases and J by 0 bases, with 15 bases left in between. The germline V gene encodes CDR1 MNHEY and CDR2 SVGEGT. The CDR3 contains 18 residues. As DNA, the CDR3 is TGTGCCAGCAGTTACTCAGGCGGGGCAGCTCTAGCCAAAAACATTCAGTACTTC. This codes for CASSYSGGAALAKNIQYF.

J is TRBJ2-3 and V is TRBV30; 7 nucleotides align to TRBD2. The CDR3 runs to 14 residues. The V segment lost 4 bases and the J segment 2 bases; nucleotides outside the gene matches: 6. Germline CDR1 GTSNPN, CDR2 SVGIG (reference sequence). The CDR3 reads CAWMIAGVTDTQYF. The CDR3 nucleotides are TGTGCCTGGATGATCGCGGGGGTCACAGATACGCAGTATTTT.

This clonotype was recorded many times. The chain joins TRBV20-1 to TRBJ1-1; unclear D gene. The CDR3 has 13 amino acids. The germline V gene has CDR1 DFQATT and CDR2 SNEGSKA (reference sequence). CDR3: CRGRRPSGTEAFF. The CDR3 DNA reads as TGCAGGGGAAGGCGGCCGTCCGGAACTGAAGCTTTCTTT.

Only a few counts were recorded for this clonotype. The chain combines TRBV2 with TRBJ1-1; 11 nucleotides line up with TRBD1. CDR1 SNHLY and CDR2 FYNNEI come from the germline V gene. CDR3 length equals 13 residues. The trim removed 4 bases at V and 6 bases at J, leaving 1 base unmatched. In nucleotides, the CDR3 is TGTGCCAGCAGTGTGGGACAGGGGGCTGAAGCTTTCTTT. As protein: CASSVGQGAEAFF.